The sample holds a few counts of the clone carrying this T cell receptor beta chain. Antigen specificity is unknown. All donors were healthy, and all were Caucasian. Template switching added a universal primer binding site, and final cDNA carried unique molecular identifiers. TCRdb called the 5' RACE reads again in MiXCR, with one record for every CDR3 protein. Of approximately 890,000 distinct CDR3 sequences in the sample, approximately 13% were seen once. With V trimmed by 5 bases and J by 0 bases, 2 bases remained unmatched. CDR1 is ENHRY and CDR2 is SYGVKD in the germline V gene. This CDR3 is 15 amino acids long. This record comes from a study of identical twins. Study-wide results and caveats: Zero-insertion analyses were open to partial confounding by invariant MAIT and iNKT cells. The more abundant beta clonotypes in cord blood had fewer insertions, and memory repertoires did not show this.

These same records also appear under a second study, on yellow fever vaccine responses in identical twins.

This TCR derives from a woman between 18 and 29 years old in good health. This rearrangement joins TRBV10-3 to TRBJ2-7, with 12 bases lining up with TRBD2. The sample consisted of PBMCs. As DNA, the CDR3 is TGTGCCATCAGTAAGACTAGCGGGAGCTCCTACGAGCAGTACTTC. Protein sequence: CAISKTSGSSYEQYF.